These 12 T cell receptor beta chains were all obtained from the same sample, sequenced in a study of read filtering for tumor transcriptome and immune sequencing. Molecular barcoded adaptors covering alpha/delta and beta/gamma chains were used on approximately 400 ng RNA. One entry per CDR3 protein, called by TCRdb with MiXCR from the reads. The sample has some 30,000 distinct CDR3 sequences; about a fifth are singletons. The sample taken for sequencing was a population of CD138-negative cells sorted from bone marrow. Receptors originate from a donor aged 40 or over with multiple myeloma.

This clonotype was observed many times. The CDR3 reads CATSEGRDYGYTF. CDR3 DNA: TGTGCCACCAGTGAGGGACGGGACTATGGCTACACCTTC. The chain has TRBV24-1 and TRBJ1-2, with TRBD1 as a possible D gene (5 bases). Looked up from germline, CDR1 is KGHDR and CDR2 is SFDVKD. V lost 4 bases and J lost 3, with 8 bases in between. This CDR3 region has 13 residues.

At least ten counts were recorded for this clonotype. The CDR3 DNA sequence: TGCGCCAGCAGCCAAGAGGTTAGGGAGCTAGCCAAAAACATTCAGTACTTC. Translation: CASSQEVRELAKNIQYF. The chain links TRBV4-1 to TRBJ2-4; D is perhaps TRBD2 (5 bases). The CDR3 loop spans 17 amino acids. The V end lost 0 bases, the J end lost 0 bases, and 12 bases lay between the germline ends. Germline CDR1 MGHRA, CDR2 YSYEKL.

The rearrangement joins TRBV4-1 to TRBJ2-2; possibly TRBD1 for D (6 bases). Germline CDR1 is MGHRA and CDR2 is YSYEKL. This CDR3 is 16 amino acids long. V was cut by 4 bases and J by 1 base, with 13 bases left in between. The DNA for the CDR3 is TGCGCCAGCAGCCTTACAGGGACGGGGAACACCGGGGAGCTGTTTTTT. Translating it yields CASSLTGTGNTGELFF.

There are many counts of this clonotype. The chain carries TRBV24-1 and TRBJ2-1; possibly TRBD1 or TRBD2 for D (5 bases each). Trimming cost V 2 bases and J 11 bases, with 12 bases left between them. The CDR3 runs 13 residues. CDR1 and CDR2 (germline): KGHDR, SFDVKD. In DNA form, the CDR3 reads TGTGCCACCAGTGATTCGTTCCGGGGCCAGCAGTTCTTC. It codes for CATSDSFRGQQFF.

Turning to this clonotype: A much larger clone lies a single base off, so this may be a read error. This chain links TRBV5-1 with TRBJ2-2; D unresolved. The germline V gene has CDR1 SGHRS and CDR2 YFSETQ. CDR3 length equals 12 residues. CDR3 region: CASSKNIGELFF. CDR3 DNA sequence: TGCGCCAGCAGTAAGAACATCGGGGAGCTGTTTTTT. Together with reference TRBV5-1 and TRBJ2-2, the CDR3 gives the full variable domain: KAGVTQTPRYLIKTRGQQVTLSCSPISGHRSVSWYQQTPGQGLQFLFEYFSETQRNKGNFPGRFSGRQFSNSRSEMNVSTLELGDSALYLCASSKNIGELFFGEGSRLTVL.

This clonotype was detected many times. This chain connects TRBV13 to TRBJ1-2; D unresolved. Germline V CDR1 and CDR2: PRHDT, FYEKMQ (reference sequence). Trimming left V 5 bases short and J 8 bases short, with 30 bases between. This CDR3 is 18 amino acids long. For the CDR3, the DNA is TGTGCCAGCAGCGAGTTGGACCGACGAGGGAAGGGTGTACTCGGCTACACCTTC. Its protein is CASSELDRRGKGVLGYTF.

Ten or more counts support this clonotype. The genes are TRBV7-2 and TRBJ2-3; D remains ambiguous. Per germline, CDR1 SGHTA and CDR2 FQGNSA. V shed 2 bases and J shed 2 bases, with 11 bases lying between them. There are 15 residues in the CDR3. In DNA, the CDR3 is TGTGCCAGCAGCTTATTTTCTACGCACACAGATACGCAGTATTTT. As protein: CASSLFSTHTDTQYF.

The table lists this clonotype with many counts. The chain links TRBV6-1 to TRBJ1-1; maybe TRBD1 (5 bases). CDR3 length: 13 amino acids. Trimming left V 2 bases short and J 9 bases short, with 13 bases between. Per the germline V gene, CDR1 is MNHNS and CDR2 is SASEGT. Here the CDR3 reads CASSERGNSKAFF. The DNA of the CDR3 is TGTGCCAGCAGTGAAAGGGGTAATTCAAAAGCTTTCTTT.

This clonotype appeared many times. The chain recombines TRBV20-1 with TRBJ2-1, with D uncertain. The CDR3 extends over 13 amino acids. In germline, CDR1 is DFQATT, CDR2 SNEGSKA (reference sequence). Trimming left V 5 bases short and J 6 bases short, with 14 bases between. The CDR3 sequence is CSAPLFQTNEQFF. The CDR3, as DNA: TGCAGTGCTCCGCTTTTTCAGACCAATGAGCAGTTCTTC.

This clonotype occurred many times. This chain links TRBV5-6 with TRBJ2-7; unclear D gene. Germline V CDR1 and CDR2: SGHDT, YYEEEE. V lost 7 bases to trimming and J lost 1 base, with 15 bases between them. This CDR3 contains 14 residues. The chain's CDR3 is CASESWVESYEQYF. The CDR3 nucleotides are TGTGCCAGCGAGTCTTGGGTGGAATCCTACGAGCAGTACTTC.

This clonotype was counted many times. The genes are TRBV20-1 and TRBJ2-5; 10 positions agree with TRBD2. This CDR3 contains 12 residues. The germline V gene encodes CDR1 DFQATT and CDR2 SNEGSKA (reference sequence). V lost 6 bases, J lost 5 bases, and 3 bases stayed unmatched. The CDR3 sequence: CSATSGIETQYF. Written as DNA, the CDR3 is TGCAGTGCCACTAGCGGGATTGAGACCCAGTACTTC.

This clonotype was found many times. This chain links TRBV19 with TRBJ2-3; 10 bases align to TRBD2. V lost 4 bases to trimming and J lost 2 bases; unmatched junction nucleotides: 15. The germline V gene encodes CDR1 LNHDA and CDR2 SQIVND (reference sequence). The CDR3 has 19 amino acids. The CDR3 sequence: CASSTFAGASGSHTDTQYF. In DNA form, the CDR3 reads TGTGCCAGTAGTACCTTCGCGGGGGCTAGCGGGAGCCACACAGATACGCAGTATTTT.